This entry describes one T cell receptor beta chain. Antigen specificity is unknown. The PCR was carried out with 60 Vbeta primers and 13 Jbeta primers. The assay was immunoSEQ multiplex PCR, and TCRdb's table has in-frame clones only and misses some. The data hold around 76,000 clones, with roughly 67% observed a single time. This sample stems from a study of cytomegalovirus exposure and HLA in healthy donors. The V end lost 0 bases, the J end lost 2 bases, and 8 bases lay between the germline ends. The germline gives CDR1 SGHDT, CDR2 YYEEEE. The CDR3 is 14 amino acids. The study's findings and limits: In a later analysis, across HLA loci, associated TCR counts were highest for DRB1, lowest for HLA-C. A few V segments could not be told apart, such as TRBV6-2 and TRBV6-3, and were left out. Available immune exposure information covered CMV serostatus only. Cytomegalovirus status was reportedly diagnosed by the classifier with high specificity and sensitivity.

The TCR was taken from a man aged 40-49 years in good health and CMV-seropositive. Sequenced material: PBMCs. J is TRBJ1-2 and V is TRBV5-6, with D hard to call. The CDR3 loop reads CASSLDTQNYGYTF. CDR3 DNA: TGTGCCAGCAGCTTGGACACCCAAAACTATGGCTACACCTTC.